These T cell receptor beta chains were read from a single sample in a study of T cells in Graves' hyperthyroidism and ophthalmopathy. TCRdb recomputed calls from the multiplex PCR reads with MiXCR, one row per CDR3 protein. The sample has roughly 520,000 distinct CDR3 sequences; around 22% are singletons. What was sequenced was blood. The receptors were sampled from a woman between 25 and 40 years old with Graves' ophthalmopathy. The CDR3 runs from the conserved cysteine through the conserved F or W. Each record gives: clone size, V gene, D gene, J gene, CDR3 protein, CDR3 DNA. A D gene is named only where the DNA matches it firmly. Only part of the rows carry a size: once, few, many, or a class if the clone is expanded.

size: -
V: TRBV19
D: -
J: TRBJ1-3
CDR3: CASSIRSLSGNTIYF
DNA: TGTGCCAGTAGTATCCGGTCCCTCTCTGGAAACACCATATATTTT

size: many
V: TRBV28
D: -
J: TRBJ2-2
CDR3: CASREAWLTHTGELFF
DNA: TGTGCCAGCAGGGAGGCGTGGCTAACCCACACCGGGGAGCTGTTTTTT

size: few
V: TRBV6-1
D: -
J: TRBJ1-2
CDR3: CASSPSQGSYGYTF
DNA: TGTGCCAGCAGTCCATCACAGGGCAGTTACGGCTACACCTTC

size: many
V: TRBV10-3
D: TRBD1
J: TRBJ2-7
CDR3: CAISESDRGFGEQYF
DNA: TGTGCCATCAGTGAGTCTGACAGGGGATTCGGCGAGCAGTACTTC

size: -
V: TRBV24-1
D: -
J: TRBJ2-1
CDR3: CATSDQDRSLSSYNEQFF
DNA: TGTGCCACCAGTGATCAAGACAGGTCCTTGAGCTCCTACAATGAGCAGTTCTTC

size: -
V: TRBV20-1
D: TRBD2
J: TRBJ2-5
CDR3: CSALAASGGQETQYF
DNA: TGCAGTGCTCTGGCGGCTAGCGGGGGGCAAGAGACCCAGTACTTC

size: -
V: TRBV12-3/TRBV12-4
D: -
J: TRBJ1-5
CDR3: CASTRELGPNQPQHF
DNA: TGTGCCAGCACAAGAGAATTAGGGCCTAATCAGCCCCAGCATTTT

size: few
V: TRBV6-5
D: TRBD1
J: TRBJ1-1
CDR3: CASSSRQGAVIAEAFF
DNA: TGTGCCAGCAGTTCACGACAGGGGGCGGTGATTGCTGAAGCTTTCTTT

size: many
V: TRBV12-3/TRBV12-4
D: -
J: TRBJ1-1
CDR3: CASSLIRTAEAFF
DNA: TGTGCCAGCAGCTTAATTAGGACAGCTGAAGCTTTCTTT

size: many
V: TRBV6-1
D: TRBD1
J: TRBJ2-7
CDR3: CASSRDRDGEQYF
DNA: TGTGCCAGCAGCCGGGACAGGGACGGCGAGCAGTACTTC

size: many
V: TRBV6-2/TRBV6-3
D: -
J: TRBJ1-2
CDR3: CPSSYLHLRGGGYTF
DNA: TGTCCCAGCAGTTACTTACACCTGAGGGGAGGAGGCTACACCTTC

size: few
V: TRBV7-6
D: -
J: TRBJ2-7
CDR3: CASLHEGTFYEQYF
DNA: TGTGCCAGTTTACACGAGGGCACCTTCTACGAGCAGTACTTC

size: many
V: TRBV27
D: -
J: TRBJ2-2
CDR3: CASSTDSDTGELFF
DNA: TGTGCCAGCAGTACTGACAGCGACACCGGGGAGCTGTTTTTT

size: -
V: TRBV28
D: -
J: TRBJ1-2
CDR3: CASSRITHGYTF
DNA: TGTGCCAGCAGCCGAATCACTCATGGCTACACCTTC

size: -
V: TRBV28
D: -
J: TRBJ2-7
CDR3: CASSLGSLVYEQYF
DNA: TGTGCCAGCAGTCTCGGGAGTTTAGTCTACGAGCAGTACTTC

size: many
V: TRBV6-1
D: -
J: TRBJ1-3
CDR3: CASSTPFSGNTIYF
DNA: TGTGCCAGCAGTACGCCCTTCTCTGGAAACACCATATATTTT

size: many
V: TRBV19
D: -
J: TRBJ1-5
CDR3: CASSTTVDARQPQHF
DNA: TGTGCCAGTAGTACTACGGTGGACGCGAGGCAGCCCCAGCATTTT

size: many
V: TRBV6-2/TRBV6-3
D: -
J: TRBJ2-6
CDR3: CASTSGSGANVLTF
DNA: TGTGCCAGCACTTCCGGGTCTGGGGCCAACGTCCTGACTTTC